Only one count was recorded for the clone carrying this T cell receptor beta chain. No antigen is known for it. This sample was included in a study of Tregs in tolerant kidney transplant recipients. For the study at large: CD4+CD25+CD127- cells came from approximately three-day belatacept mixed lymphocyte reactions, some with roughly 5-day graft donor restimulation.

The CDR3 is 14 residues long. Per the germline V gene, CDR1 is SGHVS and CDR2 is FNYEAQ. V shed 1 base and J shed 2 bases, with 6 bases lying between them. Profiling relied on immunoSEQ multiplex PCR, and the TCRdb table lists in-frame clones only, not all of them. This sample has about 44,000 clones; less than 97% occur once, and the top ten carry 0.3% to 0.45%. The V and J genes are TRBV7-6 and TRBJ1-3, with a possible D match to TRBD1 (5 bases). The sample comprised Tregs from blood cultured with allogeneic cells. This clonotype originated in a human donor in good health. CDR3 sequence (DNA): TGTGCCAGCAGCTTAGGAGGGGCTGGAAACACCATATATTTT. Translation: CASSLGGAGNTIYF.